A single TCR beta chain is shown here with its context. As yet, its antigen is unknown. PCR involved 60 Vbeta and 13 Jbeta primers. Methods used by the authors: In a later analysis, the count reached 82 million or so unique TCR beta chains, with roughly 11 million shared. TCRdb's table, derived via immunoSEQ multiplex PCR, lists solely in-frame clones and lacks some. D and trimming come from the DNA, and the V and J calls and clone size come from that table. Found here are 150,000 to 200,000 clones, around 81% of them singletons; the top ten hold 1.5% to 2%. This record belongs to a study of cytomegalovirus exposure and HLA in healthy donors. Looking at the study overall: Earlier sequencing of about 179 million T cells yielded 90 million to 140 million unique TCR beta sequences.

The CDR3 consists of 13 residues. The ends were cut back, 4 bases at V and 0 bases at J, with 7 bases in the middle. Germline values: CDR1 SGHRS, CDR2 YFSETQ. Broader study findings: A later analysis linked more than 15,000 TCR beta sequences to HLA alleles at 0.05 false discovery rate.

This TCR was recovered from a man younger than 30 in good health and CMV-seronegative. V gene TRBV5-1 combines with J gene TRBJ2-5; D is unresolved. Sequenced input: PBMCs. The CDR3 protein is CASSRIDQETQYF. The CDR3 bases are TGCGCCAGCAGCCGTATCGACCAAGAGACCCAGTACTTC.